A selection of T cell receptor beta chains follows, all from one sample in a study of cytomegalovirus exposure and HLA in healthy donors. This table comes from immunoSEQ multiplex PCR, and its TCRdb copy is limited to in-frame clones, with some not included. The profile covers 90,000 to 150,000 clones, with 75% to 80% appearing a single time and roughly 3.5% taken by the ten largest. The sequenced material came from PBMCs. The receptors originated from a young woman in good health and CMV-seropositive. Each CDR3 is given with its conserved first and last residue. D genes are given only for firm matches. Clone size appears in some rows only: once, few, many, or a class for an expanded clone.

J gene,V gene,clone size,D gene,CDR3 DNA,CDR3 protein
TRBJ2-3,TRBV29-1,few,-,TGCAGCGTTCGTGGGGGGAGAAGCACAGATACGCAGTATTTT,CSVRGGRSTDTQYF
TRBJ1-4,TRBV4-2,-,-,TGTGCCAGCAGCCTATCAACTAATGAAAAACTGTTTTTT,CASSLSTNEKLFF
TRBJ2-1,TRBV7-9,-,-,TGTGCCAGCGTATTGCAGGATTCCTACAATGAGCAGTTCTTC,CASVLQDSYNEQFF
TRBJ2-2,TRBV19,-,TRBD2,TGTGCCAGTAGCGGGGGGGTAAGAACCGGGGAGCTGTTTTTT,CASSGGVRTGELFF
TRBJ2-1,TRBV2,-,-,TGTGCCAGTAGACAGGTGGGTTACAATGAGCAGTTCTTC,CASRQVGYNEQFF
TRBJ1-2,TRBV29-1,-,-,TGCAGCGTTAGCGGCATCGTCTATGGCTACACCTTC,CSVSGIVYGYTF
TRBJ2-5,TRBV27,-,-,TGTGCCAGCAGCCCCCTCTTGGGGCGACGCGAGACCCAGTACTTC,CASSPLLGRRETQYF
TRBJ1-2,TRBV28,-,-,TGTGCCAGCAGTTTATACGGGTTTGCTGGCTACACCTTC,CASSLYGFAGYTF
TRBJ2-1,TRBV6-5,-,TRBD1,TGTGCCAGCAGTTACGGGGGGGACAGGGCAGGCAATGAGCAGTTCTTC,CASSYGGDRAGNEQFF
TRBJ1-2,TRBV7-2,-,TRBD1,TGTGCCAGCAGCTTAGGTGGGACAGCGAGGTATGGCTACACCTTC,CASSLGGTARYGYTF
TRBJ2-3,TRBV6-6,few,-,TGTGCCAGCAGCCCTGGGACTTTTTTCACAGATACGCAGTATTTT,CASSPGTFFTDTQYF
TRBJ2-7,TRBV7-9,once,-,TGTGCCAGCAGCTCGGAAAGGAGATACGAGCAGTACTTC,CASSSERRYEQYF
TRBJ1-1,TRBV6-1,few,TRBD1,TGTGCCAGCAGTAAGTTAGGGGGCAGTAACACTGAAGCTTTCTTT,CASSKLGGSNTEAFF
TRBJ2-5,TRBV4-3,once,TRBD1,TGCGCCAGCAGCCTGTCAGGGGGAGAGACCCAGTACTTC,CASSLSGGETQYF
TRBJ1-1,TRBV29-1,-,-,TGCAGCGTCTGGGGACCCGGGGGAACTGAAGCTTTCTTT,CSVWGPGGTEAFF
TRBJ1-1,TRBV5-1,-,TRBD1,TGCGCCAGCAGCTCGGTCGGACAGGGAGCTGAAGCTTTCTTT,CASSSVGQGAEAFF
TRBJ1-5,TRBV28,-,-,TGTGCCAGCAGTTTTCAGGGTAATCAGCCCCAGCATTTT,CASSFQGNQPQHF
TRBJ1-1,TRBV30,-,-,TGTGCCGGACATTTAGGGATGCGCAACACTGAAGCTTTCTTT,CAGHLGMRNTEAFF
TRBJ1-2,TRBV4-1,-,TRBD1,TGCGCCAGCAGCTTGATGGGACAGGGGGGGAACTATGGCTACACCTTC,CASSLMGQGGNYGYTF
TRBJ2-7,TRBV19,-,TRBD1,TGTGCCAGTAGTATCCCGCGGGGACAGGGGTTGGGCGAGCAGTACTTC,CASSIPRGQGLGEQYF
TRBJ2-7,TRBV7-8,-,TRBD1,TGTGCCAGCAGCTTGACCGGGACAGGGACCTACGAGCAGTACTTC,CASSLTGTGTYEQYF
TRBJ1-1,TRBV28,-,TRBD1,TGTGCCAGCAACCCACTGGACAGGGTGAACACTGAAGCTTTCTTT,CASNPLDRVNTEAFF
TRBJ2-3,TRBV30,-,-,TGTGCCTGGAGTGTGGGTGCAGGGCCCACAGATACGCAGTATTTT,CAWSVGAGPTDTQYF
TRBJ2-1,TRBV6-1,-,TRBD1,TGTGCCAGCAGTGAGGGGACAGAGACCTACAATGAGCAGTTCTTC,CASSEGTETYNEQFF
TRBJ2-3,TRBV11-2,-,TRBD2,TGTGCCAGCAGCTTAGATTGGCGGGGGGCGGATACGCAGTATTTT,CASSLDWRGADTQYF
TRBJ2-3,TRBV7-3,-,-,TGTGCCAGCAGCTTAAGCGGCAGGGTCGACACAGATACGCAGTATTTT,CASSLSGRVDTDTQYF
TRBJ2-7,TRBV14,-,-,TGTGCCAGCAGCCCCAGGAACAGGGATCCCTACGAGCAGTACTTC,CASSPRNRDPYEQYF
TRBJ1-1,TRBV29-1,-,-,TGCAGCGTTGTGCTCAGGAACACTGAAGCTTTCTTT,CSVVLRNTEAFF
TRBJ1-6,TRBV2,few,-,TGTGCCAGCAGTGACCCCGCCCAGAGGCCTTCACCCCTCCACTTT,CASSDPAQRPSPLHF
TRBJ1-1,TRBV20-1,-,-,TGCAGTGCCGGGAAGAACACTGAAGCTTTCTTT,CSAGKNTEAFF
TRBJ2-5,TRBV30,-,-,TGTGCCTGGAGTGTACGGACGGGGGAGACCCAGTACTTC,CAWSVRTGETQYF
TRBJ2-5,TRBV4-2,-,-,TGTGCCAGCAGCCAAGATCTGAGCATGGAGACCCAGTACTTC,CASSQDLSMETQYF
TRBJ1-5,TRBV27,-,-,TGTGCCAGCGGGACCACGGACAGTAGCAATCAGCCCCAGCATTTT,CASGTTDSSNQPQHF
TRBJ2-1,TRBV7-9,-,-,TGTGCCAGCAGCTTAGTTCACGAACAGGGCAATGAGCAGTTCTTC,CASSLVHEQGNEQFF
TRBJ1-4,TRBV4-2,-,-,TGTGCCAGCAGCCCGGCCGGGGAAAAACTGTTTTTT,CASSPAGEKLFF
TRBJ1-5,TRBV7-2,-,-,TGTGCCAGCAGCTTAGACTTCAATCAGCCCCAGCATTTT,CASSLDFNQPQHF